This record concerns one T cell receptor beta chain sequence. Antigen: not known. TCRdb reprocessed the 5' RACE reads and keeps a single row for each CDR3 protein, giving no DNA. The record lists some 600,000 distinct CDR3 sequences, of which the ten most abundant hold approximately 3.6%. This entry comes from a study of T cells expressing NK-cell markers. About the study: Just one sequenced donor of eight was HCMV-seronegative, while seven were seropositive. Whole-study findings and limits: The study found these clonotypes also leading the CD3+CD56-NKG2C+ fraction in a few donors. Dominant NKG2C+ clonotypes in roughly 6 donors made up about 1.0-8% of CD8+ T cells.

This CDR3 comprises 15 residues. This chain uses TRBV12-3 or TRBV12-4 with TRBJ1-5; TCRdb designates TRBD1, a call that cannot be tested without DNA. This receptor was identified in a man aged 18 to 30 in good health. Sequenced input: blood T cells: a sorted CD56 or NKG2C T cell subset, CD4+ or CD8+ T cells, or bulk PBMC T cells (not recorded which). CDR3 sequence reads: CASSPGQGDNQPQHF.